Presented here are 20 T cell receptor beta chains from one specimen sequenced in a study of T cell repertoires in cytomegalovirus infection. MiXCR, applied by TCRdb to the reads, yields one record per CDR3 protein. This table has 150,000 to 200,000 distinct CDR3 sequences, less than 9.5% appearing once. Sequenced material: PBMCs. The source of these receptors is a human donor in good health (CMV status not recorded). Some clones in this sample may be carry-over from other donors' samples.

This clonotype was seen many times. The CDR3 reads CASSSDRRGYTF. DNA for the CDR3: TGTGCCAGCAGCTCCGACCGGAGAGGCTACACCTTC. The V call is TRBV7-2, the J call TRBJ1-2; unclear D gene. The CDR3 contains 12 residues. The ends were cut back, 4 bases at V and 8 bases at J, with 11 bases in the middle. The germline V gene has CDR1 SGHTA and CDR2 FQGNSA.

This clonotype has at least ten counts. This CDR3 is CASSSDTNYEQYF. For the CDR3, the DNA is TGTGCCAGCAGCTCCGACACAAACTACGAGCAGTACTTC. J is TRBJ2-7 and V is TRBV7-2; no clear D gene. Between the trimmed V and J ends, which lost 4 bases and 3 bases, there was a span of 10 bases. Germline V gene lookup returns CDR1 SGHTA and CDR2 FQGNSA. There are 13 residues in the CDR3.

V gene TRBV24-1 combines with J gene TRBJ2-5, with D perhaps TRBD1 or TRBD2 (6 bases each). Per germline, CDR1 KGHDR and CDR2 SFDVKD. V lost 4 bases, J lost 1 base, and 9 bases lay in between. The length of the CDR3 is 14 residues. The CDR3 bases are TGTGCCACCAGTGAGCGGGACACCCAAGAGACCCAGTACTTC. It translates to CATSERDTQETQYF.

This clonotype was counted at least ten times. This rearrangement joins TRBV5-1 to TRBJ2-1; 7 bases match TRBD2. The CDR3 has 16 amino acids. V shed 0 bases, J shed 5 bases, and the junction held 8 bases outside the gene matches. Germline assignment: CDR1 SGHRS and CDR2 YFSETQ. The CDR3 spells CASSLGSAGAHNEQFF. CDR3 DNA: TGCGCCAGCAGCTTGGGGTCGGCGGGAGCCCACAATGAGCAGTTCTTC.

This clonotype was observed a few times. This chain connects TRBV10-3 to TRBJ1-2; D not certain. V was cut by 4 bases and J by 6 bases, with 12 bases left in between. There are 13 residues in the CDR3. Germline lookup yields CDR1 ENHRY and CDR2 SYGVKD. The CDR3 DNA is TGTGCCATCAGTGTTTCGGCCGAGGATGGCTACACCTTC. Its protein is CAISVSAEDGYTF.

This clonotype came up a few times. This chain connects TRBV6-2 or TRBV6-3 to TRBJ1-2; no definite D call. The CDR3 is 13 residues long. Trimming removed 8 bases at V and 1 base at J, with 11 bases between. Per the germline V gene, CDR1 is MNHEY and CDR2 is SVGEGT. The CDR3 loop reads CASYAPGNYGYTF. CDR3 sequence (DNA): TGTGCCAGCTATGCTCCGGGTAACTATGGCTACACCTTC.

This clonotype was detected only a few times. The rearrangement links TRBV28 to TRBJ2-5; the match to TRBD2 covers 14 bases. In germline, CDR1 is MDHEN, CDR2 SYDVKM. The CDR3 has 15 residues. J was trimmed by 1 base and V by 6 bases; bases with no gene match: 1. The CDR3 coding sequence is TGTGCCAGCAGGGGGACTAGCGGGAGCCAAGAGACCCAGTACTTC. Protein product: CASRGTSGSQETQYF.

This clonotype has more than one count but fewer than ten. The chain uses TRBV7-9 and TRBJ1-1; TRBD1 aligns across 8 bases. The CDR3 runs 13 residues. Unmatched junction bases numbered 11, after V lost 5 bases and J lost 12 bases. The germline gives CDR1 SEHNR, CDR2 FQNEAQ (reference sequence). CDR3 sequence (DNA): TGTGCCAGCAGCCTCTCCGGGACAGGCCTGACTTTCTTT. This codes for CASSLSGTGLTFF.

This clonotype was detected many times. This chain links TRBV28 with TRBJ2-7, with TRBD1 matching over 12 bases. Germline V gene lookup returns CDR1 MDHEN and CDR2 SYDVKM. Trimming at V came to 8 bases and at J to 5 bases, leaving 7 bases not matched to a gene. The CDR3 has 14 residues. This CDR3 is CASGDRGRTNEQYF. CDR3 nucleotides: TGTGCCAGCGGGGACAGGGGGCGGACCAACGAGCAGTACTTC.

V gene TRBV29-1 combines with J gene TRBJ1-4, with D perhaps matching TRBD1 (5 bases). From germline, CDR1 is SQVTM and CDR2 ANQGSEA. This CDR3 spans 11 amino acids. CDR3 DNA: TGCAGTGCTGGGTGGGGGGAAAAACTGTTTTTT. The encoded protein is CSAGWGEKLFF.

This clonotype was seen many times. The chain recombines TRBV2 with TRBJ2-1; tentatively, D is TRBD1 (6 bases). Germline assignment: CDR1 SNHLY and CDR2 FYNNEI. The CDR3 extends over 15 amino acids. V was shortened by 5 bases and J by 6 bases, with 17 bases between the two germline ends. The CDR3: CASSSPTYRVNEQFF. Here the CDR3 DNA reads TGTGCCAGCAGTAGTCCAACGTACAGGGTCAATGAGCAGTTCTTC.

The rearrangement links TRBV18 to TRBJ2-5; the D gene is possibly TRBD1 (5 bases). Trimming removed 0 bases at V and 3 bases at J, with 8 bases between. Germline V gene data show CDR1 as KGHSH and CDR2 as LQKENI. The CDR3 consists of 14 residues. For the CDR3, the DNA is TGTGCCAGCTCACCACCGATGACAGAAGAGACCCAGTACTTC. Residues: CASSPPMTEETQYF.

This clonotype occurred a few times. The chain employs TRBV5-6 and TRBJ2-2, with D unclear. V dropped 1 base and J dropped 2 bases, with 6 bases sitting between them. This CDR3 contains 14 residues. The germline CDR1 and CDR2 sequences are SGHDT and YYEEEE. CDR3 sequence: CASSLISNTGELFF. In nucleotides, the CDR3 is TGTGCCAGCAGCTTGATTTCTAACACCGGGGAGCTGTTTTTT.

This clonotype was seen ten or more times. CDR3 in amino acids: CASSLSVMDTEAFF. The DNA of the CDR3 is TGTGCCAGCAGTCTGTCTGTGATGGACACTGAAGCTTTCTTT. V usage is TRBV7-3 and J usage is TRBJ1-1; D is unresolved. CDR1 is SGHTA and CDR2 is FQGTGA in the germline V gene. The CDR3 extends over 14 amino acids. The ends were cut back, 6 bases at V and 3 bases at J, with 14 bases in the middle.

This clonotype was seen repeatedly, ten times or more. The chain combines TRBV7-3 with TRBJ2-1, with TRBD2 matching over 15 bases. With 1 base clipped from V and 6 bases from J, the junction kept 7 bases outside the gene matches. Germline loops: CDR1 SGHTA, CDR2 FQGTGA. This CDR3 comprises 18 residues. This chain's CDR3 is CASSLRTSGRALFNEQFF. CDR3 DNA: TGTGCCAGCAGCTTAAGGACTAGCGGGAGGGCCCTATTCAATGAGCAGTTCTTC.

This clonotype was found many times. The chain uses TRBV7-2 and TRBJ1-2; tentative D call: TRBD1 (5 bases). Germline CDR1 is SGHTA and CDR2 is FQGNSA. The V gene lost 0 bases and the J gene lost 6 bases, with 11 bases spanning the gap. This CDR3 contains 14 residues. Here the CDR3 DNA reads TGTGCCAGCAGCTTAGCTAATGGGGCCCATGGCTACACCTTC. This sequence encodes CASSLANGAHGYTF.

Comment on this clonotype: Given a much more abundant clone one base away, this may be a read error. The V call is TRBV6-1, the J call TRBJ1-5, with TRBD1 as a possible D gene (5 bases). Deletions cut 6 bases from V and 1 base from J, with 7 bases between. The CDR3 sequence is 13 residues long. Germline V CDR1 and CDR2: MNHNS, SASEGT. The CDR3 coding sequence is TGTGCCAGCAGACAGGAAAGCAATCAGCCCCAGCATTTT. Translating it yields CASRQESNQPQHF.

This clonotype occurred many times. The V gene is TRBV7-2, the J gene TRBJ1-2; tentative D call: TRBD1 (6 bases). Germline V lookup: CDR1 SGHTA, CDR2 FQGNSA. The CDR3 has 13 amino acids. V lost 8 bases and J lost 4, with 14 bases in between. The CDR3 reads CASGKRDIYGYTF. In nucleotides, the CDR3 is TGTGCCAGCGGAAAACGGGACATCTATGGCTACACCTTC. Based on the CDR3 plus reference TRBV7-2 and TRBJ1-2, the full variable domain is GAGVSQSPSNKVTEKGKDVELRCDPISGHTALYWYRQSLGQGLEFLIYFQGNSAPDKSGLPSDRFSAERTGGSVSTLTIQRTQQEDSAVYLCASGKRDIYGYTFGSGTRLTVV.

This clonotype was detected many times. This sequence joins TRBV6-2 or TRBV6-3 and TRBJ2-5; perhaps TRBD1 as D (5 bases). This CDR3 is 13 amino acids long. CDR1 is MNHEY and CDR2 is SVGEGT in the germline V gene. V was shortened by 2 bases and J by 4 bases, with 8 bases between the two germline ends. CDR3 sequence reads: CASSYPGRETQYF. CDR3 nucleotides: TGTGCCAGCAGTTACCCAGGGCGAGAGACCCAGTACTTC.

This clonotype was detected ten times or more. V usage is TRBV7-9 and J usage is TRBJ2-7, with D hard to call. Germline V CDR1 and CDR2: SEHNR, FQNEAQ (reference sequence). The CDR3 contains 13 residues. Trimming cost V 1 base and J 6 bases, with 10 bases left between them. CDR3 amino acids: CASSLVAFREQYF. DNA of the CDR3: TGTGCCAGCAGCTTAGTGGCCTTTCGCGAGCAGTACTTC.